This TCR beta chain is drawn from a study of blood T cells in healthy people across ages. The authors ran a second PCR of about 7 to 11 cycles using a sample-barcoded 5' primer and a J-beta primer mix. TCRdb itself ran the 5' RACE reads through MiXCR, one entry per CDR3 protein. The profile shows some 1.4 million distinct CDR3 sequences, around two fifths of them singletons. Study-level findings and limits: A strong correlation was found between TCR beta diversity and the percentage of naive T cells. Diversity estimated from one million T cells was considered an underestimate.

Healthy Caucasian individuals from Russia aged about 6 to 100 served as donors. V lost 3 bases, J lost 3 bases, and 7 bases stayed unmatched. Germline V gives CDR1 SGHVS, CDR2 FNYEAQ. The CDR3 spans 16 residues. About this clonotype itself: Its target is not known.

The chain has TRBV7-6 and TRBJ2-3; TRBD1 agrees at 9 bases. The sample consisted of blood. This clonotype was obtained from a young woman in good health. The DNA for the CDR3 is TGTGCCAGCAGCTTGGGGACAGGGAGTAGAACAGATACGCAGTATTTT. Amino acids: CASSLGTGSRTDTQYF.